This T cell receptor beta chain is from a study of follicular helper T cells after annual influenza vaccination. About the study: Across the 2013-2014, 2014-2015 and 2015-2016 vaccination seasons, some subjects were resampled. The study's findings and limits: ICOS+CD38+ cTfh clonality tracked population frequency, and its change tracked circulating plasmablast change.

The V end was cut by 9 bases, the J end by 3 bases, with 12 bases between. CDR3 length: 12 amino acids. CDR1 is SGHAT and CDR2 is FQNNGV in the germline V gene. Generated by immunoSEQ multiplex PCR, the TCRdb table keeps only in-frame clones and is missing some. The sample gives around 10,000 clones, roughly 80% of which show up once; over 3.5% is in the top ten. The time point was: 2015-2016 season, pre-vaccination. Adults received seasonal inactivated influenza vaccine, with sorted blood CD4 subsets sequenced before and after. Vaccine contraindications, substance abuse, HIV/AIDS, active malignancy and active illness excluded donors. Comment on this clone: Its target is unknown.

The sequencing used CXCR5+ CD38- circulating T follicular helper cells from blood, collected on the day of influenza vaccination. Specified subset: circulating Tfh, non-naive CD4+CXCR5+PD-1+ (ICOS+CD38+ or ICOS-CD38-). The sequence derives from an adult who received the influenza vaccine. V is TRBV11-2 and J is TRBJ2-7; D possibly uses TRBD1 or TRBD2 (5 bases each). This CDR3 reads CASGRDGYEQYF. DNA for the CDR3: TGTGCCAGTGGACGGGACGGCTACGAGCAGTACTTC.